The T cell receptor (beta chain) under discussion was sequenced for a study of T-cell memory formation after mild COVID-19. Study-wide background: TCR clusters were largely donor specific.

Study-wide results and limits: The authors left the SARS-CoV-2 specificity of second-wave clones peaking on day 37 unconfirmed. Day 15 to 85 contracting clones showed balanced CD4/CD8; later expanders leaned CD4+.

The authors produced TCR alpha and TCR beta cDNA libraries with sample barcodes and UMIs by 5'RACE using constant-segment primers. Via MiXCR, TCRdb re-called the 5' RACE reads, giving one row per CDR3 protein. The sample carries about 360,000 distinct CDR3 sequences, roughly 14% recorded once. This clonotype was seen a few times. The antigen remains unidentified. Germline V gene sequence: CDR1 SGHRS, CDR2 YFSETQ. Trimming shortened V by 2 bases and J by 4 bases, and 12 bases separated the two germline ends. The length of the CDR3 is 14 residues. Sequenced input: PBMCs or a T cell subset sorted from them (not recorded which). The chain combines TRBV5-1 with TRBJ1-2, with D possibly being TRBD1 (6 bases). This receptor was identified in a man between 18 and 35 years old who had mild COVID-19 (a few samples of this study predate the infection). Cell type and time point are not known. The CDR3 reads CASSFEGETYGYTF. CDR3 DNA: TGCGCCAGCAGCTTCGAGGGGGAGACCTATGGCTACACCTTC.